This T cell receptor (beta chain) emerged from a study of T cells in Graves' hyperthyroidism and ophthalmopathy. The CDR3 has 14 residues. V was trimmed by 0 bases and J by 7 bases, leaving 10 bases between them. Per the germline V gene, CDR1 is LGHDT and CDR2 is YNNKEL (reference sequence). This clonotype showed up many times. Antigen: not known. The investigators amplified TCR beta CDR3 regions from RNA transcripts. During a first-round RT-PCR of the TCR CDR3, the HTBI primer set was used. TCRdb re-called the multiplex PCR reads with MiXCR, one entry per CDR3 protein. Of a few hundred thousand distinct CDR3 sequences in the sample, roughly 50% were seen once. Study-level findings and limits: A model of 13 V-J features distinguished ophthalmopathy from stable hyperthyroidism. The model made its ophthalmopathy prediction, and onset followed a median 6.5 months later.

The chain combines TRBV3-1 with TRBJ1-5, with D unresolved. The sequence was collected from an adult woman with Graves' disease, either hyperthyroidism or ophthalmopathy (not recorded which). The sample comprised peripheral blood or thyroid tissue (not recorded which). This chain's CDR3 is CASSQDTISQPQHF. The CDR3 nucleotides are TGTGCCAGCAGCCAAGATACGATCTCCCAGCCCCAGCATTTT.